This TCR beta chain was profiled in a study of blood T cell repertoires in COVID-19. Background on the study: Nucleic acid was either cDNA or gDNA, and it came from T cells, B-cell-depleted T cells, or PBMCs.

V was clipped by 0 bases and J by 2 bases, with 8 bases between them. The V gene's germline CDR1 is LGHDT and CDR2 YNNKEL (reference sequence). This CDR3 has 15 residues. Assay used: immunoSEQ multiplex PCR; TCRdb lists only in-frame clones, some missing. Of 250,000 to 300,000 clones listed, approximately 82% are singletons. The receptor was isolated from a man in his forties or fifties who had been exposed to COVID-19. Sequencing was carried out using PBMCs or T cells enriched from blood (not recorded which). The V and J genes are TRBV3-1 (or the pseudogene TRBV3-2) and TRBJ2-1; D remains ambiguous. CDR3: CASSQETGAYNEQFF. The CDR3 nucleotides are TGTGCCAGCAGCCAAGAGACGGGTGCCTACAATGAGCAGTTCTTC.